The source of this T cell receptor beta chain is a study of blood T cell repertoires in COVID-19. Whole-study context: Sample material is recorded as cDNA or gDNA derived from T cells, B-cell-depleted T cells, or PBMCs.

In the authors' workflow: Amplified reference gene primers provided the basis for estimating nucleated cell counts. Profiling relied on immunoSEQ multiplex PCR, and the TCRdb table lists in-frame clones only, not all of them. The D gene and trimming were derived from the DNA, and the V and J assignments and clone size from that table. The sample has about 300,000 clones; 75% to 90% are singletons. This CDR3 comprises 13 residues. Germline V gene data show CDR1 as SGDLS and CDR2 as YYNGEE. The V end lost 4 bases, the J end lost 7 bases, and 14 bases lay between the germline ends. The rearrangement joins TRBV9 to TRBJ1-1; weak D call: TRBD1 (6 bases). The sample comprised PBMCs or T cells enriched from blood (not recorded which). The clonotype was recovered from a woman in her 40s who had recovered from COVID-19. For the CDR3, the DNA is TGTGCCAGCAGCCCCCGAGGGGGGGGTGAAGCTTTCTTT. This codes for CASSPRGGGEAFF.